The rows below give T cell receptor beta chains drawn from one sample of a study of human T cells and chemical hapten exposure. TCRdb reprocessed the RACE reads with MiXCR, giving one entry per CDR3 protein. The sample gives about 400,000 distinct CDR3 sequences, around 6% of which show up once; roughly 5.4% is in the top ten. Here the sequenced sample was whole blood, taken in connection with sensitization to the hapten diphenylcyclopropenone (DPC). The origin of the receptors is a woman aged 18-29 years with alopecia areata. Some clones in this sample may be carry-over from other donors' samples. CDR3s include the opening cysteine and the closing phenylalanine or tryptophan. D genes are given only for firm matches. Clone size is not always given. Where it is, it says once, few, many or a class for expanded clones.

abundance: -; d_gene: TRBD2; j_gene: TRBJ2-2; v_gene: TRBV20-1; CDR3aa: CSAMTSGGTNTGELFF; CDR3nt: TGCAGTGCCATGACTAGCGGGGGAACGAACACCGGGGAGCTGTTTTTT
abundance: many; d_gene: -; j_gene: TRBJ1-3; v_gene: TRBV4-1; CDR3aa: CASSQDDRARYSGNTIYF; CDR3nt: TGCGCCAGCAGCCAAGACGATCGGGCTCGATACTCTGGAAACACCATATATTTT
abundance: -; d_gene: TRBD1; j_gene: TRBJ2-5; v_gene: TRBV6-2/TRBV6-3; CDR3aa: CASRGQTQETQYF; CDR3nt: TGTGCCAGCAGGGGACAGACCCAAGAGACCCAGTACTTC
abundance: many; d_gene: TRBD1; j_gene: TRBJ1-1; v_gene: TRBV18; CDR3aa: CASSPPPGQGSTEAFF; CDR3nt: TGTGCCAGCTCACCACCTCCGGGACAGGGATCAACTGAAGCTTTCTTT
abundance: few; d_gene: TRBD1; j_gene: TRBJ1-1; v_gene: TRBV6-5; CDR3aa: CASSYAGQGNTEDFF; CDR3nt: TGTGCCAGCAGTTACGCGGGACAGGGCAACACTGAAGATTTCTTT
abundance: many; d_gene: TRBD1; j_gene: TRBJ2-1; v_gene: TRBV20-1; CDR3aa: CSARRTGSEVYNEQFF; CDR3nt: TGCAGTGCCCGACGGACAGGGTCCGAGGTATACAATGAGCAGTTCTTC
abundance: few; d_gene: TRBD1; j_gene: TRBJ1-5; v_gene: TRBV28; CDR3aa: CASSPETGISNQPQHF; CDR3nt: TGTGCCAGCAGTCCGGAGACAGGGATTAGCAATCAGCCCCAGCATTTT
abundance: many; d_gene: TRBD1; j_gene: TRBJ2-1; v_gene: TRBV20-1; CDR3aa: CSARVGTGGRNEQFF; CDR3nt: TGCAGTGCTAGAGTGGGGACAGGGGGCCGCAATGAGCAGTTCTTC
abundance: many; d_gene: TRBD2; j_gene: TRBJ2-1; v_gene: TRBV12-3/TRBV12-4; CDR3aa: CASSFLAGGEEQFF; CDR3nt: TGTGCCAGCAGTTTCTTAGCGGGGGGAGAGGAGCAGTTCTTC
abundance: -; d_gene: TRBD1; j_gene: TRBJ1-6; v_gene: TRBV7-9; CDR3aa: CASSNKGQVYNSPLHF; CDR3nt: TGTGCCAGCAGCAACAAGGGACAGGTGTATAATTCACCCCTCCACTTT
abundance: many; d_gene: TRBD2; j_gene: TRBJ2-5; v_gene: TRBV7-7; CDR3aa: CASSLGLGTPETQYF; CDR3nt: TGTGCTAGCAGCTTAGGACTAGGAACTCCAGAGACCCAGTACTTC
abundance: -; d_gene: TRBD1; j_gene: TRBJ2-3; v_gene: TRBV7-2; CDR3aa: CASSPATGPDTQYF; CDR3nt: TGTGCCAGCAGCCCCGCGACAGGGCCGGATACGCAGTATTTT
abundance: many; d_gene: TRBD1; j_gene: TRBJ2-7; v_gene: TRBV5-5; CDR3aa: CASSLGRGLRDRAYEQYF; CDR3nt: TGTGCCAGCAGCTTGGGAAGGGGGCTTCGGGACAGAGCCTACGAGCAGTACTTC
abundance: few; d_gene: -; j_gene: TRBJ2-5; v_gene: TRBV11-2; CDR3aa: CASSLAWKETQYF; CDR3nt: TGTGCCAGCAGCTTAGCATGGAAAGAGACCCAGTACTTC
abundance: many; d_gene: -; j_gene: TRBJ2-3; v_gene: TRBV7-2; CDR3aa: CASSSWGSTDTQYF; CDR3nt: TGTGCCAGCAGCTCATGGGGGAGCACAGATACGCAGTATTTT
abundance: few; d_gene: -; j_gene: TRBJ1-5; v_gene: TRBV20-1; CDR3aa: CSAVPGRLRSNQPQHF; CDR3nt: TGCAGTGCAGTACCGGGACGTCTAAGGAGCAATCAGCCCCAGCATTTT
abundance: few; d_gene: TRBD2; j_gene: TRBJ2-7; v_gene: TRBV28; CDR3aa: CASSPPPTSGGEQYF; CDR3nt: TGTGCCAGCAGTCCCCCCCCTACTAGCGGGGGCGAGCAGTACTTC
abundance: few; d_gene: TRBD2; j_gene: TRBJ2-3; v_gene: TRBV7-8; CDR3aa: CASTGVGGGSTDTQYF; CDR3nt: TGTGCCAGCACCGGAGTCGGGGGGGGCAGCACAGATACGCAGTATTTT
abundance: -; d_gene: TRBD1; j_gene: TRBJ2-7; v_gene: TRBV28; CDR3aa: CASIDRGIPYEQYF; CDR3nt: TGTGCCAGCATCGACAGGGGAATACCCTACGAGCAGTACTTC
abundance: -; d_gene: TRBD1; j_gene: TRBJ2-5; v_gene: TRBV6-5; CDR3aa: CASRKTGVETQYF; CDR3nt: TGTGCCAGCAGGAAGACAGGGGTAGAGACCCAGTACTTC
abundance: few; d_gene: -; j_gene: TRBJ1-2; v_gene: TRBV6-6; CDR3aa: CALQEGGDYGYTF; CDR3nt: TGTGCCTTGCAGGAGGGGGGAGACTATGGCTACACCTTC
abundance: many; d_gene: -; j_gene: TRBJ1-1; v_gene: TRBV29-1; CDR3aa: CSVGGGYWFGTEAFF; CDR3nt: TGCAGCGTCGGAGGGGGTTATTGGTTTGGCACTGAAGCTTTCTTT
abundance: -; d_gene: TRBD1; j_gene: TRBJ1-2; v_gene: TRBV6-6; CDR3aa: CASSLGHTGDGGYTF; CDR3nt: TGTGCCAGCAGCTTAGGGCACACAGGGGACGGTGGCTACACCTTC
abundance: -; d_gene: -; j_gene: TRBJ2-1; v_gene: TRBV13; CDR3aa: CASSQTGISSPSYNEQFF; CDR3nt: TGTGCCAGCAGTCAAACAGGGATCAGCAGTCCGTCCTACAATGAGCAGTTCTTC
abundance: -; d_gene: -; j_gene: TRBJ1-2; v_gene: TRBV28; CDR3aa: CASSLALAGHYGYTF; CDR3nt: TGTGCCAGCAGTTTAGCCCTTGCAGGGCACTATGGCTACACCTTC
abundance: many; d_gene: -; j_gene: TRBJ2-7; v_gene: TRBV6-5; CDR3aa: CASGAGGLEQYF; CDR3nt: TGTGCCAGCGGAGCCGGAGGCCTCGAGCAGTACTTC
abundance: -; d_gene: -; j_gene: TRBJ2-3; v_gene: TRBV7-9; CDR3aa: CASSWRSRSTDTQYF; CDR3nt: TGTGCCAGCAGCTGGAGGTCGAGGAGCACAGATACGCAGTATTTT
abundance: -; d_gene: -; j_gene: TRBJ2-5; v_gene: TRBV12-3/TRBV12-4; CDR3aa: CASRGIQETQYF; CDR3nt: TGTGCCAGCAGAGGGATCCAAGAGACCCAGTACTTC
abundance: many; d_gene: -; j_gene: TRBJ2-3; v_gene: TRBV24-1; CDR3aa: CATSDSDYPESTDTQYF; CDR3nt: TGTGCCACCAGTGATTCCGACTACCCCGAGAGCACAGATACGCAGTATTTT
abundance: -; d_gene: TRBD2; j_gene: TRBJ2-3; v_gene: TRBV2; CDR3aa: CASSDLAGASTDTQYF; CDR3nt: TGTGCCAGCAGTGATTTAGCGGGGGCTAGCACAGATACGCAGTATTTT
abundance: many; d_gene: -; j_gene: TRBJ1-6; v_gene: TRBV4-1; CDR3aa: CASSPRLLDSPLHF; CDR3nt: TGCGCCAGCAGCCCCCGGCTCCTAGATTCACCCCTCCACTTT
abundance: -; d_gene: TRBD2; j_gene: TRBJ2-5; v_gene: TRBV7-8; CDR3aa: CARLNRGEETQYF; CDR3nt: TGTGCCAGACTTAATCGGGGGGAAGAGACCCAGTACTTC
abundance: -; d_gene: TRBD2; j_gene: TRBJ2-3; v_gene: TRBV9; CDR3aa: CASSTSTSGGVDTQYF; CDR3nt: TGTGCCAGCAGCACCTCGACTAGCGGGGGGGTAGATACGCAGTATTTT
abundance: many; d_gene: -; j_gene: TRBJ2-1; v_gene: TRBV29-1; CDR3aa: CSVNPRDNEQFF; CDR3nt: TGCAGCGTTAACCCCCGAGACAATGAGCAGTTCTTC
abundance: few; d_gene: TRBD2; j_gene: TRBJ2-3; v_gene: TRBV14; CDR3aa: CASSQTELAGAVQYF; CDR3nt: TGTGCCAGCAGCCAAACAGAACTAGCGGGGGCTGTGCAGTATTTT
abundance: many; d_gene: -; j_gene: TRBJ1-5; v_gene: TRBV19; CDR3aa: CASSWGRDQPQHF; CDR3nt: TGTGCCAGTAGTTGGGGTCGCGATCAGCCCCAGCATTTT
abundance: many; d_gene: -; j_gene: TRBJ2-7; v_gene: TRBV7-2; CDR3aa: CASSFPPRGTGSYEQYF; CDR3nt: TGTGCCAGCAGCTTTCCGCCCCGGGGCACGGGCTCCTACGAGCAGTACTTC
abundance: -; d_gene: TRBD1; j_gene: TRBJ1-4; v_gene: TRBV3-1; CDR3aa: CASSQATTGRREKLFF; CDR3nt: TGTGCCAGCAGCCAAGCAACGACAGGGAGAAGGGAAAAACTGTTTTTT
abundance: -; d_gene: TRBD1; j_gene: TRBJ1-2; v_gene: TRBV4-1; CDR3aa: CASSHRDSYGYTF; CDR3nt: TGCGCCAGCAGTCACCGGGACAGCTATGGCTACACCTTC
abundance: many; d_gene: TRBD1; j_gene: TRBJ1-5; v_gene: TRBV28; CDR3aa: CASSHIDREYSNQPQHF; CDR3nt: TGTGCCAGCAGTCACATCGACAGGGAATATAGCAATCAGCCCCAGCATTTT
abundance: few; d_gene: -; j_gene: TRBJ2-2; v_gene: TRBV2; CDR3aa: CASSATNTGELFF; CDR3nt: TGTGCCAGCAGTGCTACGAACACCGGGGAGCTGTTTTTT
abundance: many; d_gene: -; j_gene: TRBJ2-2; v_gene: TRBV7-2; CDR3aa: CASSTNTGELFF; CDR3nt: TGTGCCAGCAGCACGAACACCGGGGAGCTGTTTTTT
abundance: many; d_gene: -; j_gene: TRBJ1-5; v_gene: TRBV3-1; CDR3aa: CASSQDSEQHF; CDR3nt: TGTGCCAGCAGCCAAGACTCTGAACAGCATTTT
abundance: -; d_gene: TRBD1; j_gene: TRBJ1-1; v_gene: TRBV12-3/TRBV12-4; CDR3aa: CASRNLQGLNTEAFF; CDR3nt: TGTGCCAGCAGGAATTTACAGGGGCTTAACACTGAAGCTTTCTTT
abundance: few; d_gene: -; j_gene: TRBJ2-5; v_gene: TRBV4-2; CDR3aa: CASSQDRDRVETQYF; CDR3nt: TGTGCCAGCAGCCAAGATAGGGACCGGGTGGAGACCCAGTACTTC
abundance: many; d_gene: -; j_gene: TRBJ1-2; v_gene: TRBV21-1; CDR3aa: CAQGVKTGGKDVGYTF; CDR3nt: TGTGCCCAGGGGGTAAAAACAGGGGGCAAGGATGTAGGCTACACCTTC
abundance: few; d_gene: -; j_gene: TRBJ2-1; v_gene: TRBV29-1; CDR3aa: CSVGWGGNSNEQFF; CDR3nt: TGCAGCGTGGGGTGGGGCGGGAATAGCAATGAGCAGTTCTTC
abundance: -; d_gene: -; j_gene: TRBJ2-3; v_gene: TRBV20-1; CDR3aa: CSARVGDPTDTQYF; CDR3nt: TGCAGTGCTAGAGTGGGGGACCCCACAGATACGCAGTATTTT
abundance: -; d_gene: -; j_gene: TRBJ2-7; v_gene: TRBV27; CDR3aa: CASRGDPLRYEQYF; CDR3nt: TGTGCCAGCAGAGGGGACCCTCTCCGCTACGAGCAGTACTTC
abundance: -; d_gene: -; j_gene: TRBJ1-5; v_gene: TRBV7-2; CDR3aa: CASSLSFTGQRQHF; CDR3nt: TGTGCCAGCAGCTTGAGTTTTACAGGGCAGCGCCAGCATTTT
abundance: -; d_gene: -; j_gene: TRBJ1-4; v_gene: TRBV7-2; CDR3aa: CASSRMLNEKLFF; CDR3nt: TGTGCCAGCAGCCGGATGCTTAATGAAAAACTGTTTTTT
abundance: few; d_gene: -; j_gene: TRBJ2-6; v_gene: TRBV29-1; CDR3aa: CSVGNSGANVLTF; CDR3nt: TGCAGCGTTGGGAACTCTGGGGCCAACGTCCTGACTTTC
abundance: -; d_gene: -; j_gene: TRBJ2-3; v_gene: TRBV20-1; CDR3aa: CSASRTSKDTQYF; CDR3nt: TGCAGTGCTAGTCGGACATCGAAAGATACGCAGTATTTT
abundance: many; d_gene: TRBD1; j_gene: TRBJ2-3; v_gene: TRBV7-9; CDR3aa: CASSPGTVTDTQYF; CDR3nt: TGTGCCAGCAGCCCCGGGACAGTTACAGATACGCAGTATTTT
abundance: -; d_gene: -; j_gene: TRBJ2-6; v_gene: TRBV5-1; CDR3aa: CASRASGTPSGANVLTF; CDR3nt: TGCGCCAGCAGGGCATCCGGGACCCCCTCTGGGGCCAACGTCCTGACTTTC
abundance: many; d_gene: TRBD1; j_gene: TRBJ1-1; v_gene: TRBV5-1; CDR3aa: CASSIKQGAWNTEAFF; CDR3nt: TGCGCCAGCAGCATAAAACAGGGGGCTTGGAACACTGAAGCTTTCTTT
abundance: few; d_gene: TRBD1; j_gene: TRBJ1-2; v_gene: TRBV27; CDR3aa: CASSFWDRGPTNYGYTF; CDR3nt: TGTGCCAGCAGTTTTTGGGACAGGGGGCCTACTAACTATGGCTACACCTTC